This TCR beta chain was sequenced during a study of control samples from healthy donors and cancer patients. V was shortened by 5 bases and J by 3 bases, with 10 bases between the two germline ends. CDR3 length equals 13 residues. CDR1 is SGHTA and CDR2 is FQGNSA in the germline V gene. Using immunoSEQ multiplex PCR, the repertoire was profiled, and TCRdb retains in-frame clones only, with some absent. The sample lists around 180,000 clones; around 94% were seen once. The receptor was derived from a woman under 30 in good health. The rearrangement links TRBV7-2 to TRBJ2-5; D perhaps matches TRBD2 (5 bases). Sequences were obtained from blood. The CDR3 DNA reads TGTGCCAGCAGCCCCACTAGAAAAGAGACCCAGTACTTC. This codes for CASSPTRKETQYF.